The 2 T cell receptor beta chains presented below share a single source sample, sequenced in a study of cytomegalovirus exposure and HLA in healthy donors. Vbeta (60) and Jbeta (13) primers were used in the PCR. TCRdb keeps only in-frame clones here, not all; method: immunoSEQ multiplex PCR. This sample has some 150,000 clones, with 65% to 80% found just once. Sample: PBMCs. Receptors were obtained from a young woman in good health and CMV-seronegative.

A few counts support this clone. This sequence joins TRBV23-1 and TRBJ1-5; tentatively, D is TRBD1 (5 bases). TRBV23-1 is labeled an ORF, and its function is uncertain. The CDR3 runs to 18 residues. V was pared by 3 bases and J by 1 base, with 19 bases between. The CDR3 spells CASSHSCGGGGSNQPQHF. CDR3 in DNA: TGCGCCAGCAGTCACTCATGCGGGGGAGGAGGGAGCAATCAGCCCCAGCATTTT.

The chain recombines TRBV7-6 with TRBJ2-3; D may be TRBD2 (5 bases). V was trimmed by 4 bases and J by 0 bases, leaving 17 bases between them. Germline V gene sequence: CDR1 SGHVS, CDR2 FNYEAQ. The CDR3 loop spans 17 amino acids. The CDR3: CASSSRRLRTSTDTQYF. CDR3 coding DNA: TGTGCCAGCAGCTCGAGGCGCTTGAGGACTAGCACAGATACGCAGTATTTT.